A selection of T cell receptor beta chains follows, all from one sample in a study of control samples from healthy donors and cancer patients. Produced via immunoSEQ multiplex PCR; TCRdb's table is partial and in-frame only. The repertoire holds over 100,000 clones, approximately 90% seen once, with 2% to 3% in the top ten. The sequenced material came from blood. Receptors were obtained from a man aged 40-55 years in good health. The CDR3 runs from the conserved cysteine through the conserved F or W. Fields, in order: D gene, J gene, V gene, clone size, CDR3 protein, CDR3 DNA. D genes are given only for firm matches. Size tells how often a clone was seen (once, few, many) or the class of an expanded clone, and some rows leave it out.

d_call: NA
j_call: TRBJ2-6
v_call: TRBV4-2
clone_size: NA
cdr3_aa: CASSQVQGVGNVLTF
cdr3_nt: TGTGCCAGCAGCCAGGTACAGGGTGTAGGGAACGTCCTGACTTTC

d_call: TRBD2
j_call: TRBJ2-1
v_call: TRBV28
clone_size: NA
cdr3_aa: CASSLYPAGSEQFF
cdr3_nt: TGTGCCAGCAGTTTATATCCAGCGGGGAGTGAGCAGTTCTTC

d_call: NA
j_call: TRBJ2-6
v_call: TRBV7-3
clone_size: NA
cdr3_aa: CASSAGANVLTF
cdr3_nt: TGTGCCAGCAGCGCTGGAGCCAACGTCCTGACTTTC

d_call: TRBD2
j_call: TRBJ2-5
v_call: TRBV6-1
clone_size: NA
cdr3_aa: CASSELWLAGEETQYF
cdr3_nt: TGTGCCAGCAGTGAACTCTGGCTAGCGGGGGAAGAGACCCAGTACTTC

d_call: NA
j_call: TRBJ2-1
v_call: TRBV5-1
clone_size: NA
cdr3_aa: CASSLGGSSSYNEQFF
cdr3_nt: TGCGCCAGCAGCTTGGGAGGGTCCAGCTCCTACAATGAGCAGTTCTTC

d_call: NA
j_call: TRBJ2-5
v_call: TRBV27
clone_size: NA
cdr3_aa: CASSLRRQETQYF
cdr3_nt: TGTGCCAGCAGTTTAAGGAGGCAAGAGACCCAGTACTTC

d_call: NA
j_call: TRBJ2-3
v_call: TRBV29-1
clone_size: NA
cdr3_aa: CSGWTRGDTQYF
cdr3_nt: TGCAGCGGTTGGACGCGTGGAGATACGCAGTATTTT

d_call: NA
j_call: TRBJ2-7
v_call: TRBV5-1
clone_size: once
cdr3_aa: CASSLLAGNNYEQYF
cdr3_nt: TGCGCCAGCAGCTTGTTGGCAGGCAACAACTACGAGCAGTACTTC

d_call: TRBD1
j_call: TRBJ1-6
v_call: TRBV2
clone_size: NA
cdr3_aa: CASLRGQNSPLHF
cdr3_nt: TGTGCCAGCCTCAGGGGGCAGAATTCACCCCTCCACTTT

d_call: NA
j_call: TRBJ2-7
v_call: TRBV12-3/TRBV12-4
clone_size: NA
cdr3_aa: CASSLHSYEQYF
cdr3_nt: TGTGCCAGCAGTCTCCACTCCTACGAGCAGTACTTC

d_call: NA
j_call: TRBJ2-3
v_call: TRBV11-3
clone_size: NA
cdr3_aa: CASSLDNPHTQYF
cdr3_nt: TGTGCCAGCAGCTTAGACAACCCGCATACGCAGTATTTT

d_call: NA
j_call: TRBJ1-4
v_call: TRBV15
clone_size: NA
cdr3_aa: CATSQQASGARGEKLFF
cdr3_nt: TGTGCCACCAGCCAACAGGCCTCCGGGGCTAGAGGTGAAAAACTGTTTTTT

d_call: TRBD2
j_call: TRBJ2-2
v_call: TRBV5-1
clone_size: once
cdr3_aa: CASSRDGRANTGELFF
cdr3_nt: TGCGCCAGCAGCCGGGACGGGAGGGCGAACACCGGGGAGCTGTTTTTT

d_call: TRBD1
j_call: TRBJ1-2
v_call: TRBV5-5
clone_size: NA
cdr3_aa: CASSPRDRSDYGYTF
cdr3_nt: TGTGCCAGCAGCCCCCGGGACAGATCTGACTATGGCTACACCTTC

d_call: TRBD1
j_call: TRBJ1-6
v_call: TRBV19
clone_size: NA
cdr3_aa: CASSMTGVGNSPLHF
cdr3_nt: TGTGCCAGTAGTATGACAGGGGTAGGTAATTCACCCCTCCACTTT

d_call: TRBD1
j_call: TRBJ1-3
v_call: TRBV6-5
clone_size: NA
cdr3_aa: CASSYARGTGNTIYF
cdr3_nt: TGTGCCAGCAGTTACGCCAGGGGGACTGGAAACACCATATATTTT

d_call: TRBD1
j_call: TRBJ2-3
v_call: TRBV2
clone_size: NA
cdr3_aa: CASSVGTGLSTDTQYF
cdr3_nt: TGTGCCAGCAGTGTAGGGACAGGGCTTAGCACAGATACGCAGTATTTT

d_call: NA
j_call: TRBJ1-5
v_call: TRBV7-9
clone_size: NA
cdr3_aa: CASSSATGYERPQHF
cdr3_nt: TGTGCCAGCAGTTCTGCTACAGGGTATGAGCGGCCCCAGCATTTT

d_call: NA
j_call: TRBJ2-3
v_call: TRBV5-5
clone_size: NA
cdr3_aa: CASSWTGTDTQYF
cdr3_nt: TGTGCCAGCAGCTGGACAGGCACAGATACGCAGTATTTT